This T cell receptor beta chain was identified in a study of blood T cell repertoires in COVID-19. J lost 6 bases, V lost 0 bases, and 1 base had no gene match. From germline, CDR1 is LNHDA and CDR2 SQIVND (reference sequence). The CDR3 extends over 13 amino acids. TCRdb's copy holds only in-frame clones and misses some; the assay was immunoSEQ multiplex PCR. There are more than 110,000 clones in the sample; about 86% occur only once, and 4% lies in the top ten. Input material: peripheral blood. The sequence derives from an older woman with acute or convalescent COVID-19. This chain uses TRBV19 with TRBJ1-1; 7 bases agree with TRBD1. The CDR3 nucleotides read TGTGCCAGTAGTATAGATACAGGGGCTGAAGCTTTCTTT. Translated, it gives CASSIDTGAEAFF.